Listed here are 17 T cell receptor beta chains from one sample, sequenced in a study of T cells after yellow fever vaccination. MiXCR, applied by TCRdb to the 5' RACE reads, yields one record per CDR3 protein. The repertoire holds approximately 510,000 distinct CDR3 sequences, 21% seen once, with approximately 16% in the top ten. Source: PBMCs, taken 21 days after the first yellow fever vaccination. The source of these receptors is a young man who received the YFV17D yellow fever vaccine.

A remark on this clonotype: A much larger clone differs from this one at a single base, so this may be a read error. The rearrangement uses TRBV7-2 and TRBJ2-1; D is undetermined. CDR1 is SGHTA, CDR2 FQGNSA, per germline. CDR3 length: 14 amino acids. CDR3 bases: TGTGCCAACAGCACACCACGACCCTACAATGAGCAGTTCTTC. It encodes CANSTPRPYNEQFF.

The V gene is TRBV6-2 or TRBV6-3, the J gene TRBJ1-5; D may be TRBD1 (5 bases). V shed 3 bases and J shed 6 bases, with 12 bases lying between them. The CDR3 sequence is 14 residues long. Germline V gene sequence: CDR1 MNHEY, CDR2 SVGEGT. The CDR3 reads CASSYQGTIQPQHF. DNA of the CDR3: TGTGCCAGCAGTTATCAGGGTACCATTCAGCCCCAGCATTTT.

CDR3 coding DNA: TGTGCCAGCAGCTCGGGACTCTTGGGAAACACCATATATTTT. Encoded protein: CASSSGLLGNTIYF. The chain links TRBV7-9 to TRBJ1-3; D is possibly TRBD1 (5 bases). This CDR3 has 14 residues. The ends were cut back, 4 bases at V and 4 bases at J, with 11 bases in the middle. CDR1 and CDR2 from the germline V gene are SEHNR and FQNEAQ (reference sequence).

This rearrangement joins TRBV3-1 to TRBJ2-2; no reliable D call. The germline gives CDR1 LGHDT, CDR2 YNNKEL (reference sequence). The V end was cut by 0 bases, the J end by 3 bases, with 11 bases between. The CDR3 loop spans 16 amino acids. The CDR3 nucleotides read TGTGCCAGCAGCCAAGAGGCAGGCCGATACACCGGGGAGCTGTTTTTT. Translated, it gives CASSQEAGRYTGELFF.

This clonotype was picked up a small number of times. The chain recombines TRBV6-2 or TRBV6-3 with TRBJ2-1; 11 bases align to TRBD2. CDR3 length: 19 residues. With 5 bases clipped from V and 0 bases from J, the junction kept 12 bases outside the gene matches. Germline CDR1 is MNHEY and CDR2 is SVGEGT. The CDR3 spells CASSKRLAGRFPSYNEQFF. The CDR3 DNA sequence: TGTGCCAGCAGTAAACGACTAGCGGGGAGGTTTCCCTCCTACAATGAGCAGTTCTTC.

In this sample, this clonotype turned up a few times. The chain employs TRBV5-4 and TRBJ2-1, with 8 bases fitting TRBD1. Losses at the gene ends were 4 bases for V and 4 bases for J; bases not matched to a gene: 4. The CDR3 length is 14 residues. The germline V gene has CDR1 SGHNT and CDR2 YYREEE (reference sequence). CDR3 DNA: TGTGCCAGCAGCAGGACAGGGCTTTACAATGAGCAGTTCTTC. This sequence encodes CASSRTGLYNEQFF.

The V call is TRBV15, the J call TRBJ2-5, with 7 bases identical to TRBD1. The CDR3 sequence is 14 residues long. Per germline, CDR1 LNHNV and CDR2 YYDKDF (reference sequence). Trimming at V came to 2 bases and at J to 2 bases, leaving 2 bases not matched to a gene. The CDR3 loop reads CATSRYRGQETQYF. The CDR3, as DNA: TGTGCCACCAGCAGATACAGGGGTCAAGAGACCCAGTACTTC.

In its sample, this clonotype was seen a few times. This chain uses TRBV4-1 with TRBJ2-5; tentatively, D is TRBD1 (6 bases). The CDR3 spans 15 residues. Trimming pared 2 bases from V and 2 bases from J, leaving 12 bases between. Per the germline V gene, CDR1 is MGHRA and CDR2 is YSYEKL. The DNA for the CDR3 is TGCGCCAGCAGCCAACTGGACAGCCAGCAAGAGACCCAGTACTTC. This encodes CASSQLDSQQETQYF.

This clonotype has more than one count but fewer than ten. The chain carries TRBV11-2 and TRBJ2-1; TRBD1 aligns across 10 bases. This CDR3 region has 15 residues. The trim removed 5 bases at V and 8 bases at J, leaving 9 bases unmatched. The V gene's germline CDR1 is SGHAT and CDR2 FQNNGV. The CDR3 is CASSTKDRGEDEQFF. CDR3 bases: TGTGCCAGCAGCACAAAGGACAGGGGGGAGGATGAGCAGTTCTTC.

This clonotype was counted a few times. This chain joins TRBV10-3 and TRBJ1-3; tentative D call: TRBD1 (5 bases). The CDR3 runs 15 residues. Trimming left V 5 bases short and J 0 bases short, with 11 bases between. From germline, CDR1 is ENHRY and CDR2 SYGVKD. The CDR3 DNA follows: TGTGCCATCAGTTGGGACCGCAGCTCTGGAAACACCATATATTTT. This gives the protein CAISWDRSSGNTIYF.

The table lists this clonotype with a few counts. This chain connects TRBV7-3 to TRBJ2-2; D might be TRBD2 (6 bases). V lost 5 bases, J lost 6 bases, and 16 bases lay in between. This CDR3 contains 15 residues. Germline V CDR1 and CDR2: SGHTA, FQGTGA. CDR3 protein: CASSPGGNVAGELFF. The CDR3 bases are TGTGCCAGCAGCCCTGGGGGGAACGTCGCCGGGGAGCTGTTTTTT.

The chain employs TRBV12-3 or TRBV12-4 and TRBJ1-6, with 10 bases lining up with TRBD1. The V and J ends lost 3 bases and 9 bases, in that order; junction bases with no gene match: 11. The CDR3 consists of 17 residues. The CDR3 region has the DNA TGTGCCAGCAGTTTCGCCCCCGGGACAGGGGTTATTTCACCCCTCCACTTT. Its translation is CASSFAPGTGVISPLHF.

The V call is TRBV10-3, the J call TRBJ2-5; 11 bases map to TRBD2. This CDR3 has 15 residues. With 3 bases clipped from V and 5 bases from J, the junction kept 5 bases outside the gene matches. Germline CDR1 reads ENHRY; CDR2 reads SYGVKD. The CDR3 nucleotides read TGTGCCATCAGTGACCCTAGCGGGGGGCGGGAGACCCAGTACTTC. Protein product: CAISDPSGGRETQYF.

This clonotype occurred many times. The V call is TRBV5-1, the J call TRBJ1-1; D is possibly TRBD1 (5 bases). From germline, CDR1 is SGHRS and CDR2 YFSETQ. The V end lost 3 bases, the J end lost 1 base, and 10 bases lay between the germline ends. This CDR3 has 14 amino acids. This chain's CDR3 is CASSSGHSNTEAFF. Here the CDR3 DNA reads TGCGCCAGCAGCTCTGGACACTCGAACACTGAAGCTTTCTTT.

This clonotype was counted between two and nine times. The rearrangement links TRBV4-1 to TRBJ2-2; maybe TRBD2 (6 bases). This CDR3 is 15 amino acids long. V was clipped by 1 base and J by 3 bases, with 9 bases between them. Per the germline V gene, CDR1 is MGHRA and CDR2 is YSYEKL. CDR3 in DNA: TGCGCCAGCAGCCAAGCTTGGGGGGACACCGGGGAGCTGTTTTTT. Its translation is CASSQAWGDTGELFF.

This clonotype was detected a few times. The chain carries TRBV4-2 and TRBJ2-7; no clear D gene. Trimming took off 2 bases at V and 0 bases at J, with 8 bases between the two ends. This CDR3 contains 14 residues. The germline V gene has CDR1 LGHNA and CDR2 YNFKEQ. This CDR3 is CASSQLLGSYEQYF. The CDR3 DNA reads TGTGCCAGCAGCCAACTCCTCGGCTCCTACGAGCAGTACTTC.

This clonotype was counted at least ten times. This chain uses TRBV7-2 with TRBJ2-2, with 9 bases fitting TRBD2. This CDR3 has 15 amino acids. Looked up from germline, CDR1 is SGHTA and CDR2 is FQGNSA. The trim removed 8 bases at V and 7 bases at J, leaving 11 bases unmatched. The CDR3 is CASSGTSSWGGELFF. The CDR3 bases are TGTGCCAGCTCGGGGACTAGCTCTTGGGGCGGGGAGCTGTTTTTT.